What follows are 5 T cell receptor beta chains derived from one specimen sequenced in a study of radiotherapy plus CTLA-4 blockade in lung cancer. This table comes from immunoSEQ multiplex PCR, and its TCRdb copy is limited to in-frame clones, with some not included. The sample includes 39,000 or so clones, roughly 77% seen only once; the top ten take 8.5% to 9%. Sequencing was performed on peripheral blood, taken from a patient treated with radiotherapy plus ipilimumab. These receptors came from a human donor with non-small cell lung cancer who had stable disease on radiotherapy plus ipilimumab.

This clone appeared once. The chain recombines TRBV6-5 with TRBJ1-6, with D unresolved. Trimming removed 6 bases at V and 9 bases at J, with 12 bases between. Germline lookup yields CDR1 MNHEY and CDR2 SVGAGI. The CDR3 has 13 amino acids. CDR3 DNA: TGTGCCAGCAGCACCCCTCCGGGTTCACCCCTCCACTTT. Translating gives CASSTPPGSPLHF.

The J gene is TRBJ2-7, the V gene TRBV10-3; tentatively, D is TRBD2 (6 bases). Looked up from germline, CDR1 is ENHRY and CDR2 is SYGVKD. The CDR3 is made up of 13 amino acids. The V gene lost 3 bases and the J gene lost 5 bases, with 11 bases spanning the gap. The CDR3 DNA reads TGTGCCATCAGTGACATGGGGGGTAACGAGCAGTACTTC. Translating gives CAISDMGGNEQYF.

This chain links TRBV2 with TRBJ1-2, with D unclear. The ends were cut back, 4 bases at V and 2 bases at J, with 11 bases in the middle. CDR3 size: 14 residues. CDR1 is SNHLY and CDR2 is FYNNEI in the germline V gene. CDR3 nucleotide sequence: TGTGCCAGCAGTGGGACCGATCGGAACTATGGCTACACCTTC. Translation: CASSGTDRNYGYTF.

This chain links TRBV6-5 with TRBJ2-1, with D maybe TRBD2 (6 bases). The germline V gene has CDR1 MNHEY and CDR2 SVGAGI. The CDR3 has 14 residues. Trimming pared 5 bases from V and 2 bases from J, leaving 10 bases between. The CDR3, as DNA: TGTGCCAGCAGTGTGGAGGGCCCCTACAATGAGCAGTTCTTC. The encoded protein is CASSVEGPYNEQFF.

The CDR3 reads CASSYGGPTEAFF. For the CDR3, the DNA is TGTGCCAGCAGTTACGGGGGCCCCACTGAAGCTTTCTTT. This chain joins TRBV6-6 and TRBJ1-1, with D possibly being TRBD1 (6 bases). This CDR3 comprises 13 residues. The V end was cut by 2 bases, the J end by 4 bases, with 8 bases between. Germline V gene lookup returns CDR1 MNHNY and CDR2 SVGAGI (reference sequence).